These 23 T cell receptor beta chains came from one sample sequenced in a study of cytomegalovirus exposure and HLA in healthy donors. 13 Jbeta primers and 60 Vbeta primers were used for the PCR. Sequencing was performed with immunoSEQ multiplex PCR; in TCRdb, only in-frame clones are kept and a portion is missing. The sample contains some 200,000 clones, roughly 80% of which appear only once. Sequenced input: PBMCs. These receptors all come from a female donor in good health and CMV-seronegative.

The chain is built from TRBV19 and TRBJ2-1; 11 bases agree with TRBD2. There are 14 residues in the CDR3. V lost 1 base to trimming and J lost 10 bases; unmatched junction nucleotides: 3. CDR1 and CDR2 (germline): LNHDA, SQIVND (reference sequence). CDR3 loop: CASSIGTSGLEQFF. The CDR3 DNA reads TGTGCCAGTAGTATAGGGACTAGCGGGTTAGAGCAGTTCTTC.

The V call is TRBV7-8, the J call TRBJ2-3, with TRBD1 as a possible D gene (6 bases). Deletions cut 5 bases from V and 2 bases from J, with 11 bases between. This CDR3 is 14 amino acids long. Germline CDR1 is SGHVS and CDR2 is FQNEAQ. The DNA for the CDR3 is TGTGCCAGCAGCGAGGACAGACCCACAGATACGCAGTATTTT. Protein product: CASSEDRPTDTQYF.

The J gene is TRBJ2-1, the V gene TRBV19, with a weak D call TRBD2 (5 bases). V was shortened by 7 bases and J by 8 bases, with 24 bases between the two germline ends. The CDR3 is 16 amino acids. Germline V CDR1 and CDR2: LNHDA, SQIVND (reference sequence). DNA of the CDR3: TGTGCCAGTAATTTGCGGGCCGAGGGCCTAGGTTATGAGCAGTTCTTC. Its translation: CASNLRAEGLGYEQFF.

A note on this clone: The same CDR3 arises from other DNA sequences in this sample as well. The chain has TRBV7-2 and TRBJ1-1; D is uncertain. V was pared by 5 bases and J by 2 bases, with 12 bases between. The CDR3 covers 14 residues. CDR1 is SGHTA, CDR2 FQGNSA, per germline. CDR3 amino acids: CASSRGWGNTEAFF. CDR3 in DNA: TGTGCCAGCAGCCGAGGGTGGGGAAACACTGAAGCTTTCTTT.

The rearrangement uses TRBV4-1 and TRBJ1-4, with a possible D match to TRBD1 (6 bases). V lost 3 bases and J lost 0, with 11 bases in between. The CDR3 is made up of 16 amino acids. Per the germline V gene, CDR1 is MGHRA and CDR2 is YSYEKL. CDR3 region: CASSQTQGPTNEKLFF. The CDR3 nucleotides are TGCGCCAGCAGCCAGACACAGGGTCCAACTAATGAAAAACTGTTTTTT.

The gene calls are TRBV7-3 and TRBJ2-7, with 11 nucleotides matching TRBD2. Germline CDR1 reads SGHTA; CDR2 reads FQGTGA. Trimming at V came to 5 bases and at J to 7 bases, leaving 13 bases not matched to a gene. The CDR3 covers 16 residues. CDR3 nucleotides: TGTGCCAGCAGCCCCCCATCTAGCGGGGGGTCTACGGAGCAGTACTTC. Encoded protein: CASSPPSSGGSTEQYF.

V and J are TRBV28 and TRBJ1-3; TRBD1 is a possible D gene (6 bases). The CDR3 sequence is 15 residues long. The germline V gene has CDR1 MDHEN and CDR2 SYDVKM. Trimming removed 6 bases at V and 0 bases at J, with 12 bases between. Here the CDR3 reads CASSPTGSSGNTIYF. The CDR3 DNA follows: TGTGCCAGCAGCCCAACAGGGAGCTCTGGAAACACCATATATTTT. Full variable domain (missing parts from reference TRBV28 and TRBJ1-3): DVKVTQSSRYLVKRTGEKVFLECVQDMDHENMFWYRQDPGLGLRLIYFSYDVKMKEKGDIPEGYSVSREKKERFSLILESASTNQTSMYLCASSPTGSSGNTIYFGEGSWLTVV.

As concerns this clone: This specimen includes other DNA sequences encoding the same CDR3. V gene TRBV7-6 combines with J gene TRBJ1-1; D is ambiguous. Trimming shortened V by 5 bases and J by 0 bases, and 10 bases separated the two germline ends. The CDR3 is 14 residues long. Germline-derived CDR1 and CDR2 are SGHVS and FNYEAQ. CDR3 sequence: CASSPGGVNTEAFF. CDR3 coding DNA: TGTGCCAGCAGCCCCGGAGGAGTGAACACTGAAGCTTTCTTT.

This rearrangement joins TRBV7-2 to TRBJ2-7; D gene uncertain. The CDR3 covers 13 residues. Between the trimmed V and J ends, which lost 0 bases and 2 bases, there was a span of 5 bases. Germline CDR1 reads SGHTA; CDR2 reads FQGNSA. The CDR3: CASSLARAYEQYF. CDR3 nucleotide sequence: TGTGCCAGCAGCTTAGCTCGGGCCTACGAGCAGTACTTC.

The rearrangement uses TRBV19 and TRBJ1-1; no firm D call. This CDR3 spans 16 amino acids. Germline V gives CDR1 LNHDA, CDR2 SQIVND (reference sequence). Trimming stripped 4 bases from V and 3 bases from J, with 18 bases between. The CDR3 DNA follows: TGTGCCAGTAGTAGGCCCTCATCTGTCTCATACACTGAAGCTTTCTTT. Amino acid sequence: CASSRPSSVSYTEAFF.

In regard to this clone: The junction differs from germline at one of its ends, possibly a read error. The sample contains more than one DNA sequence encoding this CDR3. The V and J genes are TRBV15 and TRBJ1-6, with unresolved D. The CDR3 spans 19 residues. Germline assignment: CDR1 LNHNV and CDR2 YYDKDF (reference sequence). The CDR3 sequence: CATSRDLDSSSSYNSPLHF. CDR3 DNA: TGCGCCACCAGCAGAGACCTGGACTCATCAAGCTCCTATAATTCACCCCTCCACTTT.

The chain links TRBV28 to TRBJ2-5; TRBD2 aligns across 12 bases. The J call could be wrong; TRBJ2-7 is a better fit for the DNA end. Germline V gene sequence: CDR1 MDHEN, CDR2 SYDVKM. This CDR3 has 16 residues. Here the CDR3 DNA reads TGTGCCAGCAGCCCAACCAGACTAGCGGGAGTAAACGAGCAGTACTTC. This sequence encodes CASSPTRLAGVNEQYF.

This clone was recorded once. The chain couples TRBV5-5 to TRBJ1-5; maybe TRBD1 (5 bases). Trimming pared 4 bases from V and 3 bases from J, leaving 17 bases between. Per the germline V gene, CDR1 is SGHKS and CDR2 is YYEKEE (reference sequence). The length of the CDR3 is 16 residues. The CDR3 loop is CASSPGQGLTNQPQHF. CDR3 bases: TGTGCCAGCAGCCCGGGGCAGGGACTGACCAATCAGCCCCAGCATTTT. Drawing the rest from reference TRBV5-5 and TRBJ1-5, the complete variable domain is DAGVTQSPTHLIKTRGQQVTLRCSPISGHKSVSWYQQVLGQGPQFIFQYYEKEERGRGNFPDRFSARQFPNYSSELNVNALLLGDSALYLCASSPGQGLTNQPQHFGDGTRLSIL.

This sequence joins TRBV19 and TRBJ2-3; 8 positions agree with TRBD2. CDR3 length: 15 amino acids. V lost 2 bases, J lost 3 bases, and 4 bases stayed unmatched. Looked up from germline, CDR1 is LNHDA and CDR2 is SQIVND (reference sequence). CDR3 coding DNA: TGTGCCAGTAGTATATCTGGACTAGCTACAGATACGCAGTATTTT. Its protein is CASSISGLATDTQYF.

The chain recombines TRBV7-3 with TRBJ1-6, with 10 nucleotides matching TRBD1. The CDR3 runs to 15 residues. V shed 4 bases, J shed 9 bases, and the junction held 6 bases outside the gene matches. Germline V gene lookup returns CDR1 SGHTA and CDR2 FQGTGA. CDR3 sequence reads: CASSSTGGHGSPLHF. Written as DNA, the CDR3 is TGTGCCAGCAGCTCGACAGGGGGCCACGGTTCACCCCTCCACTTT.

V and J are TRBV27 and TRBJ2-7; D is undetermined. The CDR3 sequence is 13 residues long. The ends were cut back, 2 bases at V and 3 bases at J, with 8 bases in the middle. CDR1 MNHEY and CDR2 SMNVEV come from the germline V gene (reference sequence). This chain's CDR3 is CASSLNSIYEQYF. CDR3 coding DNA: TGTGCCAGCAGTTTAAACAGCATCTACGAGCAGTACTTC.

The genes are TRBV5-1 and TRBJ2-1; 7 positions match TRBD2. This CDR3 is 14 amino acids long. Germline-derived CDR1 and CDR2 are SGHRS and YFSETQ. Germline trimming cut 3 bases from V and 5 bases from J; bases unmatched to any gene: 5. CDR3 sequence: CASSWGGTDNEQFF. The DNA for the CDR3 is TGCGCCAGCAGCTGGGGAGGGACCGACAATGAGCAGTTCTTC.

The J gene is TRBJ2-4, the V gene TRBV7-2; 9 positions agree with TRBD2. V dropped 0 bases and J dropped 9; count of bases not matched to a gene: 9. Germline CDR1 reads SGHTA; CDR2 reads FQGNSA. The CDR3 spans 16 residues. The CDR3 DNA is TGTGCCAGCAGCTTAGCGGCGGGGGGGGCTTCGGGCATTCAGTACTTC. The encoded protein is CASSLAAGGASGIQYF.

The chain couples TRBV7-6 to TRBJ2-7, with D unresolved. Trimming removed 1 base from V and 5 bases from J, with 3 bases in between. CDR1 is SGHVS, CDR2 FNYEAQ, per germline. The CDR3 is 11 amino acids. The CDR3 sequence: CASSLVDEQYF. The DNA of the CDR3 is TGTGCCAGCAGCTTAGTAGACGAGCAGTACTTC.

This chain joins TRBV7-2 and TRBJ1-4, with 9 bases that match TRBD1. CDR1 is SGHTA and CDR2 is FQGNSA in the germline V gene. Germline trimming cut 5 bases from V and 5 bases from J; bases unmatched to any gene: 9. This CDR3 is built from 16 residues. CDR3 in amino acids: CASSRGGGTGNEKLFF. The CDR3, as DNA: TGTGCCAGCAGCCGGGGTGGGGGGACAGGGAATGAAAAACTGTTTTTT.

The chain combines TRBV18 with TRBJ1-1, with a weak D call TRBD1 (5 bases). The CDR3 is made up of 12 amino acids. Deletions cut 4 bases from V and 6 bases from J, with 9 bases between. CDR1 and CDR2 (germline): KGHSH, LQKENI. CDR3 DNA sequence: TGTGCCAGCTCACTCGACAGCCCTGAAGCTTTCTTT. Its protein is CASSLDSPEAFF.

The V call is TRBV19, the J call TRBJ1-5, with D possibly TRBD1 on 6 matching bases. The CDR3 has 15 amino acids. Germline V gene lookup returns CDR1 LNHDA and CDR2 SQIVND (reference sequence). The germline V and J ends were trimmed by 1 base and 3 bases, with 10 bases remaining between them. For the CDR3, the DNA is TGTGCCAGTAGTATAGGGGGGCAGGCCAATCAGCCCCAGCATTTT. Its translation: CASSIGGQANQPQHF.

This sequence joins TRBV5-5 and TRBJ2-5; 10 bases fit TRBD1. The CDR3 is 15 residues long. Trimming at V came to 4 bases and at J to 4 bases, leaving 7 bases not matched to a gene. Germline V lookup: CDR1 SGHKS, CDR2 YYEKEE (reference sequence). DNA of the CDR3: TGTGCCAGCAGCACAGGACAGGGGGTTGCAGAGACCCAGTACTTC. It encodes CASSTGQGVAETQYF.